The 31 T cell receptor beta chains below all came from one sample that was sequenced in a study of blood T cell repertoires in COVID-19. The assay was immunoSEQ multiplex PCR, and TCRdb's table has in-frame clones only and misses some. Of fewer than 50,000 clones in the sample, 84% were seen once. Sequenced input: peripheral blood. All receptors come from a human donor in a cohort sampled during active COVID-19.

The chain has TRBV11-3 and TRBJ1-1; possibly TRBD1 for D (6 bases). Germline lookup yields CDR1 SGHNT and CDR2 YENEEA. The CDR3 runs 14 residues. V lost 3 bases and J lost 4, with 12 bases in between. The CDR3 DNA reads as TGTGCCAGCAGCTTGGGGGCCGAGTTCACTGAAGCTTTCTTT. It encodes CASSLGAEFTEAFF. Using reference TRBV11-3 and TRBJ1-1 for the parts outside the CDR3, the full variable domain is EAGVVQSPRYKIIEKKQPVAFWCNPISGHNTLYWYLQNLGQGPELLIRYENEEAVDDSQLPKDRFSAERLKGVDSTLKIQPAELGDSAVYLCASSLGAEFTEAFFGQGTRLTVV.

The chain uses TRBV5-1 and TRBJ2-7, with 13 bases identical to TRBD2. V trimming: 3 bases; J trimming: 5 bases; junction bases outside the gene matches: 8. Germline CDR1 is SGHRS and CDR2 is YFSETQ. This CDR3 contains 16 residues. CDR3 sequence reads: CASSSSGTSGNDEQYF. The CDR3 DNA is TGCGCCAGCAGCTCGTCAGGGACTAGCGGGAACGACGAGCAGTACTTC. The full variable domain, rest sourced from reference TRBV5-1 and TRBJ2-7, is KAGVTQTPRYLIKTRGQQVTLSCSPISGHRSVSWYQQTPGQGLQFLFEYFSETQRNKGNFPGRFSGRQFSNSRSEMNVSTLELGDSALYLCASSSSGTSGNDEQYFGPGTRLTVT.

The rearrangement uses TRBV5-1 and TRBJ2-7, with 11 bases aligning to TRBD1. The CDR3 sequence is 15 residues long. CDR1 is SGHRS, CDR2 YFSETQ, per germline. With 4 bases clipped from V and 1 base from J, the junction kept 4 bases outside the gene matches. Written as DNA, the CDR3 is TGCGCCAGCAGCCGAGGGACAGGGGGATCCTACGAGCAGTACTTC. Protein: CASSRGTGGSYEQYF.

This clone was seen only a few times. This rearrangement joins TRBV4-1 to TRBJ2-5, with 8 positions matching TRBD2. CDR1 is MGHRA, CDR2 YSYEKL, per germline. The CDR3 runs 14 residues. The V and J ends lost 1 base and 5 bases, in that order; junction bases with no gene match: 3. For the CDR3, the DNA is TGCGCCAGCAGCCAAGTGCTAGCGGGTGAGACCCAGTACTTC. Its protein is CASSQVLAGETQYF.

V is TRBV5-4 and J is TRBJ1-2, with 8 bases aligning to TRBD1. Germline loops: CDR1 SGHNT, CDR2 YYREEE (reference sequence). There are 13 residues in the CDR3. With 2 bases clipped from V and 4 bases from J, the junction kept 1 base outside the gene matches. CDR3 bases: TGTGCCAGCAGCTTTACAGGGGGCTATGGCTACACCTTC. Translation gives CASSFTGGYGYTF.

The rearrangement uses TRBV6-2 or TRBV6-3 and TRBJ2-5; 10 positions match TRBD2. With V trimmed by 4 bases and J by 2 bases, 1 base remained unmatched. CDR1 and CDR2 (germline): MNHEY, SVGEGT. The CDR3 consists of 14 residues. The CDR3: CASSSSGSQETQYF. CDR3 DNA sequence: TGTGCCAGCAGTTCTAGCGGGAGTCAAGAGACCCAGTACTTC.

This clone is a singleton in its sample. The rearrangement uses TRBV27 and TRBJ2-7; 10 positions agree with TRBD1. Germline CDR1 and CDR2: MNHEY and SMNVEV (reference sequence). This CDR3 has 14 amino acids. J was trimmed by 2 bases and V by 6 bases; bases with no gene match: 4. Here the CDR3 DNA reads TGTGCCAGCAGCATCGGACAGGGGGCCTACGAGCAGTACTTC. It translates to CASSIGQGAYEQYF.

This chain uses TRBV7-8 with TRBJ1-2; 10 bases agree with TRBD1. The CDR3 has 13 residues. Germline CDR1 is SGHVS and CDR2 is FQNEAQ. Losses at the gene ends were 5 bases for V and 7 bases for J; bases not matched to a gene: 4. In nucleotides, the CDR3 is TGTGCCAGCAGCCTCGGGACAGGGGCTGGCTACACCTTC. Translating it yields CASSLGTGAGYTF.

This clone occurred a few times. The chain is built from TRBV19 and TRBJ2-3; the D gene is possibly TRBD1 (6 bases). The CDR3 sequence is 14 residues long. Between the trimmed V and J ends, which lost 5 bases and 2 bases, there was a span of 11 bases. Germline values: CDR1 LNHDA, CDR2 SQIVND (reference sequence). CDR3 DNA: TGTGCCAGTAGTTCTGGACAGTACACAGATACGCAGTATTTT. Encoded protein: CASSSGQYTDTQYF.

This sequence joins TRBV29-1 and TRBJ1-4; 7 bases line up with TRBD1. Germline V lookup: CDR1 SQVTM, CDR2 ANQGSEA. This CDR3 has 14 residues. The V segment lost 4 bases and the J segment 1 base; nucleotides outside the gene matches: 3. The CDR3 DNA reads as TGCAGCGTTGCACAGGGGTTAACTAATGAAAAACTGTTTTTT. This sequence encodes CSVAQGLTNEKLFF. Full variable domain (outside the CDR3, taken from reference TRBV29-1 and TRBJ1-4): SAVISQKPSRDICQRGTSLTIQCQVDSQVTMMFWYRQQPGQSLTLIATANQGSEATYESGFVIDKFPISRPNLTFSTLTVSNMSPEDSSIYLCSVAQGLTNEKLFFGSGTQLSVL.

The genes are TRBV6-5 and TRBJ2-7; D is undetermined. V was shortened by 7 bases and J by 2 bases, with 15 bases between the two germline ends. CDR1 MNHEY and CDR2 SVGAGI come from the germline V gene. The CDR3 runs to 14 residues. The CDR3 reads CASKPRHLPYEQYF. The CDR3 nucleotides read TGTGCCAGCAAGCCCCGCCACCTACCCTACGAGCAGTACTTC.

The V call is TRBV6-5, the J call TRBJ2-7; TRBD1 matches at 12 bases. V shed 6 bases and J 1 base; nucleotides not matched to a gene: 4. This CDR3 is built from 15 residues. Germline lookup yields CDR1 MNHEY and CDR2 SVGAGI. CDR3 coding DNA: TGTGCCAGCAGACCGGGACAGGGGGCGTCCTACGAGCAGTACTTC. Its translation is CASRPGQGASYEQYF.

The chain combines TRBV30 with TRBJ1-1, with 7 bases aligning to TRBD1. Germline V CDR1 and CDR2: GTSNPN, SVGIG (reference sequence). Losses at the gene ends were 1 base for V and 4 bases for J; bases not matched to a gene: 6. The CDR3 covers 14 residues. Written as DNA, the CDR3 is TGTGCCTGGAGTGGGGGGACAGTCCGCACTGAAGCTTTCTTT. The encoded protein is CAWSGGTVRTEAFF.

V and J are TRBV19 and TRBJ2-1; D might be TRBD2 (5 bases). From germline, CDR1 is LNHDA and CDR2 SQIVND (reference sequence). The CDR3 loop spans 14 amino acids. Deletions cut 7 bases from V and 0 bases from J, with 10 bases between. CDR3 loop: CASKRESSYNEQFF. In nucleotides, the CDR3 is TGTGCCAGTAAGAGGGAGAGCTCCTACAATGAGCAGTTCTTC.

V is TRBV5-4 and J is TRBJ2-3, with 8 bases aligning to TRBD2. Trimming removed 4 bases from V and 0 bases from J; junction bases left unmatched: 7. The V gene's germline CDR1 is SGHNT and CDR2 YYREEE (reference sequence). The CDR3 is made up of 16 amino acids. The CDR3, as DNA: TGTGCCAGCAGCCTACAGCGGGAGATTAGCACAGATACGCAGTATTTT. Protein: CASSLQREISTDTQYF.

The V call is TRBV24-1, the J call TRBJ2-3; 7 bases are shared with TRBD2. V lost 5 bases and J lost 0; bases outside the gene matches: 4. Germline CDR1 and CDR2: KGHDR and SFDVKD. This CDR3 comprises 15 residues. The CDR3 sequence: CATSGGSGSTDTQYF. DNA of the CDR3: TGTGCCACCAGTGGTGGTAGCGGGAGCACAGATACGCAGTATTTT.

This chain connects TRBV6-2 or TRBV6-3 to TRBJ2-7; TRBD2 matches 12 bases. The germline CDR1 and CDR2 sequences are MNHEY and SVGEGT. Trimming cost V 0 bases and J 6 bases; bases outside gene matches: 6. The CDR3 is made up of 16 amino acids. In nucleotides, the CDR3 is TGTGCCAGCAGTTACTCTCTACTAGCGGGAGGCCCCGAGCAGTACTTC. The encoded protein is CASSYSLLAGGPEQYF.

This clone turned up a few times. The V gene is TRBV7-9, the J gene TRBJ2-3; 8 bases are a match to TRBD2. This CDR3 contains 15 residues. Germline lookup yields CDR1 SEHNR and CDR2 FQNEAQ (reference sequence). J was trimmed by 0 bases and V by 3 bases; bases with no gene match: 2. The CDR3 reads CASSFASGSTDTQYF. DNA for the CDR3: TGTGCCAGCAGCTTCGCTAGCGGGAGCACAGATACGCAGTATTTT.

This clone was detected only once. The J gene is TRBJ2-7, the V gene TRBV25-1, with 9 bases that match TRBD2. This CDR3 contains 14 residues. The V segment lost 4 bases and the J segment 3 bases; nucleotides outside the gene matches: 4. Germline CDR1 MGHDK, CDR2 SYGVNS. The CDR3 loop reads CASSAGLAYYEQYF. Here the CDR3 DNA reads TGTGCCAGCAGTGCCGGACTAGCGTACTACGAGCAGTACTTC.

The chain carries TRBV5-1 and TRBJ2-2; D is unresolved. V lost 2 bases and J lost 6, with 5 bases in between. The CDR3 consists of 12 residues. The V gene's germline CDR1 is SGHRS and CDR2 YFSETQ. The CDR3 loop reads CASSLYSGELFF. The DNA for the CDR3 is TGCGCCAGCAGCTTATACTCCGGGGAGCTGTTTTTT.

The chain employs TRBV5-1 and TRBJ2-1; TRBD2 might be the D (5 bases). Trimming cost V 4 bases and J 5 bases, with 16 bases left between them. The germline V gene encodes CDR1 SGHRS and CDR2 YFSETQ. This CDR3 has 15 residues. The CDR3 DNA sequence: TGCGCCAGCAGCGGAGGAAGGAACCCCAACAATGAGCAGTTCTTC. Translated, it gives CASSGGRNPNNEQFF.

Points on this clone: One junction end disagrees with the germline gene, perhaps due to a read error. The rearrangement joins TRBV6-6 to TRBJ1-5; TRBD1 agrees at 7 bases. Germline assignment: CDR1 MNHNY and CDR2 SVGAGI (reference sequence). CDR3 length equals 15 residues. CDR3 in amino acids: CASATGTGQYQSQHF. The CDR3 DNA follows: TGTGCCAGCGCAACGGGGACGGGACAGTATCAGTCCCAGCATTTT.

The rearrangement links TRBV27 to TRBJ2-2; D might be TRBD1 (6 bases). V dropped 5 bases and J dropped 2 bases, with 15 bases sitting between them. Per germline, CDR1 MNHEY and CDR2 SMNVEV (reference sequence). The CDR3 sequence is 16 residues long. This CDR3 is CASSPRSRGNTGELFF. Here the CDR3 DNA reads TGTGCCAGCAGTCCCCGTAGCAGGGGAAACACCGGGGAGCTGTTTTTT.

This rearrangement joins TRBV4-3 to TRBJ2-5, with D tentatively TRBD2 (6 bases). Germline loops: CDR1 LGHNA, CDR2 YSLEER. CDR3 length: 15 residues. V was trimmed by 0 bases and J by 5 bases, leaving 13 bases between them. In DNA form, the CDR3 reads TGCGCCAGCAGCCAAGATAGGAGCGGGTACGAGACCCAGTACTTC. Translation gives CASSQDRSGYETQYF.

The genes are TRBV7-2 and TRBJ2-7, with 11 bases aligning to TRBD2. This CDR3 is 17 amino acids long. Germline V gene data show CDR1 as SGHTA and CDR2 as FQGNSA. The junction had 5 bases not matched to a gene; V was cut back by 1 base and J by 0 bases. CDR3 loop: CASSLGPTSGSSYEQYF. DNA for the CDR3: TGTGCCAGCAGCTTAGGCCCAACTAGCGGGAGCTCCTACGAGCAGTACTTC. Together with reference TRBV7-2 and TRBJ2-7, the CDR3 gives the full variable domain: GAGVSQSPSNKVTEKGKDVELRCDPISGHTALYWYRQSLGQGLEFLIYFQGNSAPDKSGLPSDRFSAERTGGSVSTLTIQRTQQEDSAVYLCASSLGPTSGSSYEQYFGPGTRLTVT.

V gene TRBV29-1 combines with J gene TRBJ2-7, with 7 bases aligning to TRBD2. V dropped 0 bases and J dropped 6; count of bases not matched to a gene: 8. CDR3 size: 14 residues. CDR1 is SQVTM and CDR2 is ANQGSEA in the germline V gene. CDR3 in amino acids: CSVEDRRGSGEQYF. The CDR3 DNA is TGCAGCGTTGAAGATCGGCGCGGGAGTGGCGAGCAGTACTTC.

V gene TRBV9 combines with J gene TRBJ2-3; 12 nucleotides align to TRBD2. The CDR3 has 17 amino acids. The germline V gene has CDR1 SGDLS and CDR2 YYNGEE. Trimming at V came to 4 bases and at J to 0 bases, leaving 6 bases not matched to a gene. The CDR3 sequence: CASSKTSGSASTDTQYF. The CDR3 bases are TGTGCCAGCAGCAAGACTAGCGGGAGTGCTAGCACAGATACGCAGTATTTT.

This chain joins TRBV7-2 and TRBJ2-7; unclear D gene. Germline lookup yields CDR1 SGHTA and CDR2 FQGNSA. This CDR3 has 14 residues. Deletions cut 5 bases from V and 6 bases from J, with 17 bases between. CDR3 bases: TGTGCCAGCAGCCCGAGTCTAGTCGTGCGCGAGCAGTACTTC. Protein: CASSPSLVVREQYF.

The V call is TRBV27, the J call TRBJ1-2; TRBD1 matches at 8 bases. The CDR3 loop spans 16 amino acids. Germline V gene sequence: CDR1 MNHEY, CDR2 SMNVEV (reference sequence). The J segment lost 0 bases and the V segment lost 5 bases, leaving 8 bases of the junction unmatched. Here the CDR3 reads CASSRDRLEANYGYTF. Written as DNA, the CDR3 is TGTGCCAGCAGTCGGGACAGGTTGGAAGCTAACTATGGCTACACCTTC.

This chain links TRBV29-1 with TRBJ1-2, with 7 nucleotides matching TRBD1. In germline, CDR1 is SQVTM, CDR2 ANQGSEA. This CDR3 spans 11 amino acids. V gave up 6 bases and J gave up 6 bases; unmatched junction bases: 4. The CDR3 region is CSVHTGDGYTF. The CDR3 DNA reads as TGCAGCGTCCATACAGGGGATGGCTACACCTTC.

J is TRBJ2-3 and V is TRBV2; 11 positions agree with TRBD1. CDR1 SNHLY and CDR2 FYNNEI come from the germline V gene. V gave up 6 bases and J gave up 5 bases; unmatched junction bases: 7. This CDR3 region has 15 residues. Here the CDR3 reads CASRFTGTGGDTQYF. The CDR3 coding sequence is TGTGCCAGCAGGTTTACCGGGACAGGGGGAGATACGCAGTATTTT.